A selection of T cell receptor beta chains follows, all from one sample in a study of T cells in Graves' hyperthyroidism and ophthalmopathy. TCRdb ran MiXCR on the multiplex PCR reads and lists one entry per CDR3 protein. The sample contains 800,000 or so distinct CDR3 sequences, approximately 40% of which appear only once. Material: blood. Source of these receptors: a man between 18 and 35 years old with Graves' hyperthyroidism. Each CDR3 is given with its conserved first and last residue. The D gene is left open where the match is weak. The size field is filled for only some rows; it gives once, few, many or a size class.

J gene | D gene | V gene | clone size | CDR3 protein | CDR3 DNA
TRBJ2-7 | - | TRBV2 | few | CASGRTTYEQYF | TGTGCCAGCGGGAGGACCACCTACGAGCAGTACTTC
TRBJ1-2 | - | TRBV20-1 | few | CSASSKGPIFYGYTF | TGCAGTGCTAGCAGCAAAGGCCCTATTTTCTATGGCTACACCTTC
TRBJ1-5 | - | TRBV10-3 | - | CAISETEGGDQSQHF | TGTGCCATCAGTGAGACCGAAGGGGGGGATCAGTCCCAGCATTTT
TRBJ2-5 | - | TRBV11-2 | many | CASSGRDGRTQYF | TGTGCCAGCAGCGGAAGGGACGGGAGGACCCAGTACTTC
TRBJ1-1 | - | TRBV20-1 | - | CSASAGRMNTEAFF | TGCAGTGCTAGCGCGGGTAGAATGAACACTGAAGCTTTCTTT
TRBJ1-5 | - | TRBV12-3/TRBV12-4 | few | CASSLTRLGNQPQHF | TGTGCCAGCAGTCTAACCCGACTGGGGAATCAGCCCCAGCATTTT
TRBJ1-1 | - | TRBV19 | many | CASSVRGGMNTEAFF | TGTGCCAGTAGTGTCCGTGGGGGAATGAACACTGAAGCTTTCTTT
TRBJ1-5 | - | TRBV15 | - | CATSSQFHSNQPQHF | TGTGCCACCAGCAGCCAGTTCCATAGCAATCAGCCCCAGCATTTT
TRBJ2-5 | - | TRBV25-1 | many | CASSDPRGAKETQYF | TGTGCCAGCAGTGATCCCCGGGGAGCGAAGGAGACCCAGTACTTC
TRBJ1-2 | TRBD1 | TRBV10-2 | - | CASSAGEPGQDGYTF | TGCGCCAGCAGTGCGGGAGAACCGGGACAGGATGGCTACACCTTC
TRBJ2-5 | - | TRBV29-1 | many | CSVEKGRYETQYF | TGCAGCGTTGAAAAGGGACGGTATGAGACCCAGTACTTC
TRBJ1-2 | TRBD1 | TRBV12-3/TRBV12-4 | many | CASSLAGGYGYTF | TGTGCCAGCAGCTTAGCAGGGGGCTATGGCTACACCTTC
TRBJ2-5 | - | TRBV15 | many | CATSRDGDGEETQYF | TGTGCCACCAGCAGAGATGGGGACGGTGAGGAGACCCAGTACTTC
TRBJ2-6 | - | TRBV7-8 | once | CASSRPASGANVLTF | TGTGCCAGCAGCCGACCAGCGTCTGGGGCCAACGTCCTGACTTTC
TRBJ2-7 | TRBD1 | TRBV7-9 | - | CASSEGALLAYEQYF | TGTGCCAGCAGCGAGGGGGCTTTGTTAGCCTACGAGCAGTACTTC
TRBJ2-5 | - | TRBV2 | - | CASSREEAQYF | TGTGCCAGTTCCAGAGAAGAGGCCCAGTACTTC
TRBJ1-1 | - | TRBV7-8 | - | CASSSLRGPNLPHREAFF | TGTGCCAGCAGCTCACTGAGGGGACCGAACCTACCCCACCGGGAAGCTTTCTTT
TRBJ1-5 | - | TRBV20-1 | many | CSADQGGQPQHF | TGCAGTGCCGACCAGGGTGGTCAGCCCCAGCATTTT